These 26 T cell receptor beta chains came from one sample sequenced in a study of beta chain features in type 1 diabetes. Findings of the study overall: Type 1 diabetes patients had TCRB CDR3s that were shorter (moderately but significantly so) in all four CD4+ subsets.

Their cognate antigens are unknown. cDNA synthesis used the whole RNA isolate, giving expressed TCRB sequences. Repertoires were generated with immunoSEQ multiplex PCR, while TCRdb's copy carries only in-frame clones and drops some. The sample yields roughly 140,000 clones, about a tenth seen once. Sequenced input: central memory CD4+ T cells from blood. These receptors came from a man younger than 40 with type 1 diabetes.

V is TRBV7-3 and J is TRBJ2-7, with 10 nucleotides matching TRBD2. Per germline, CDR1 SGHTA and CDR2 FQGTGA. The CDR3 spans 14 residues. V shed 0 bases and J 5 bases; nucleotides not matched to a gene: 1. The CDR3, as DNA: TGTGCCAGCAGCTTAACTCTAGCGGGAGACGAGCAGTACTTC. Its translation is CASSLTLAGDEQYF.

This clone was observed a few times. The chain uses TRBV6-6 and TRBJ2-3; possibly TRBD2 for D (6 bases). The germline V and J ends were trimmed by 6 bases and 0 bases, with 13 bases remaining between them. Germline V gene lookup returns CDR1 MNHNY and CDR2 SVGAGI (reference sequence). The CDR3 length is 15 residues. CDR3 sequence: CASSLGGDSTDTQYF. CDR3 coding DNA: TGTGCCAGCAGCCTTGGAGGGGATAGCACAGATACGCAGTATTTT.

A few counts support this clone. This rearrangement joins TRBV6-1 to TRBJ2-1; no firm D call. Trimming stripped 1 base from V and 6 bases from J, with 10 bases between. The CDR3 loop spans 14 amino acids. CDR1 is MNHNS and CDR2 is SASEGT in the germline V gene. As DNA, the CDR3 is TGTGCCAGCAGTGAAGTCCTAGTGGTCAATGAGCAGTTCTTC. Its protein product is CASSEVLVVNEQFF.

This rearrangement joins TRBV18 to TRBJ2-1, with 8 nucleotides matching TRBD1. CDR3 length: 15 residues. Germline V gene sequence: CDR1 KGHSH, CDR2 LQKENI. J gave up 6 bases and V 2 bases, and 6 bases lay outside the gene matches. The CDR3 sequence: CASSPRQGQVNEQFF. The CDR3 coding sequence is TGTGCCAGCTCACCAAGACAGGGGCAAGTCAATGAGCAGTTCTTC.

J is TRBJ1-2 and V is TRBV6-5; 8 nucleotides match TRBD1. CDR3 length: 14 residues. J gave up 8 bases and V 5 bases, and 10 bases lay outside the gene matches. Germline CDR1 MNHEY, CDR2 SVGAGI. The CDR3: CASSQDRVWKGYTF. DNA for the CDR3: TGTGCCAGCAGTCAGGACAGGGTATGGAAAGGCTACACCTTC.

The sample holds a few counts of this clone. CDR3 DNA sequence: TGTGCCAGTAGTACGGACAGGTCTAGCAATCAGCCCCAGCATTTT. Translating it yields CASSTDRSSNQPQHF. The rearrangement joins TRBV19 to TRBJ1-5; TRBD1 agrees at 7 bases. The CDR3 length is 15 residues. The V and J ends lost 4 bases and 0 bases, in that order; junction bases with no gene match: 3. Looked up from germline, CDR1 is LNHDA and CDR2 is SQIVND (reference sequence).

The rearrangement uses TRBV2 and TRBJ2-5, with 7 bases matching TRBD2. The V gene end was trimmed by 7 bases and the J gene end by 7 bases; junction bases not matched to a gene: 15. CDR1 and CDR2 from the germline V gene are SNHLY and FYNNEI. CDR3 length equals 15 residues. In DNA form, the CDR3 reads TGTGCCAGCAAAACTACGACTAGCCTTAGTGGGACCCAGTACTTC. This encodes CASKTTTSLSGTQYF.

This clone was observed once. This chain links TRBV18 with TRBJ1-2; 8 nucleotides align to TRBD1. The CDR3 is 16 residues long. With 3 bases clipped from V and 1 base from J, the junction kept 7 bases outside the gene matches. CDR1 is KGHSH and CDR2 is LQKENI in the germline V gene. CDR3 protein: CASSPDRGQSNYGYTF. CDR3 DNA sequence: TGTGCCAGCTCACCCGACAGGGGACAGAGTAACTATGGCTACACCTTC.

The sample holds a few counts of this clone. The chain employs TRBV7-9 and TRBJ1-1; a possible D gene is TRBD1 (5 bases). Germline-derived CDR1 and CDR2 are SEHNR and FQNEAQ (reference sequence). The CDR3 length is 15 residues. Deletions cut 5 bases from V and 2 bases from J, with 15 bases between. The CDR3 DNA is TGTGCCAGCAGCCTCGACCTGACAGTCAACACTGAAGCTTTCTTT. Translating gives CASSLDLTVNTEAFF.

The chain's CDR3 is CSVVEQINQPQHF. The CDR3 DNA reads TGCAGCGTTGTTGAACAGATCAATCAGCCCCAGCATTTT. J is TRBJ1-5 and V is TRBV29-1; D call uncertain. The CDR3 loop spans 13 amino acids. Trimming stripped 4 bases from V and 3 bases from J, with 10 bases between. Germline V gene data show CDR1 as SQVTM and CDR2 as ANQGSEA.

In this sample, this clone turned up a few times. The chain combines TRBV7-3 with TRBJ2-1; 7 nucleotides align to TRBD2. J was trimmed by 2 bases and V by 3 bases; bases with no gene match: 4. Germline values: CDR1 SGHTA, CDR2 FQGTGA. The CDR3 sequence is 15 residues long. CDR3 loop: CASSLSSGAYNEQFF. The CDR3 bases are TGTGCCAGCAGCTTGTCGAGCGGGGCCTACAATGAGCAGTTCTTC. Filled out from reference TRBV7-3 and TRBJ2-1, the complete variable domain reads GAGVSQTPSNKVTEKGKYVELRCDPISGHTALYWYRQSLGQGPEFLIYFQGTGAADDSGLPNDRFFAVRPEGSVSTLKIQRTERGDSAVYLCASSLSSGAYNEQFFGPGTRLTVL.

The chain links TRBV19 to TRBJ2-5; a possible D gene is TRBD2 (6 bases). The length of the CDR3 is 13 residues. CDR1 is LNHDA, CDR2 SQIVND, per germline (reference sequence). Trimming left V 6 bases short and J 5 bases short, with 13 bases between. DNA of the CDR3: TGTGCCAGTAGGATCAGCAGCGGGGAGACCCAGTACTTC. Amino acid sequence: CASRISSGETQYF.

A few counts support this clone. This chain uses TRBV18 with TRBJ2-6; D possibly corresponds to TRBD1 (5 bases). The germline gives CDR1 KGHSH, CDR2 LQKENI. V was shortened by 4 bases and J by 0 bases, with 13 bases between the two germline ends. The CDR3 has 17 residues. This chain's CDR3 is CASSLRVLSSGANVLTF. CDR3 bases: TGTGCCAGCTCACTCAGGGTTCTGAGCTCTGGGGCCAACGTCCTGACTTTC. Looking up the rest from reference TRBV18 and TRBJ2-6 gives the full variable domain: NAGVMQNPRHLVRRRGQEARLRCSPMKGHSHVYWYRQLPEEGLKFMVYLQKENIIDESGMPKERFSAEFPKEGPSILRIQQVVRGDSAAYFCASSLRVLSSGANVLTFGAGSRLTVL.

This clone was detected only a few times. V usage is TRBV5-1 and J usage is TRBJ2-5; 7 bases match TRBD1. CDR3 length: 16 amino acids. Germline assignment: CDR1 SGHRS and CDR2 YFSETQ. Trimming removed 4 bases from V and 0 bases from J; junction bases left unmatched: 9. The CDR3 loop is CASSRGTDLYQETQYF. In DNA form, the CDR3 reads TGCGCCAGCAGCCGAGGGACAGATCTGTACCAAGAGACCCAGTACTTC.

This clone was observed at least ten times. The V call is TRBV7-2, the J call TRBJ2-2; D call uncertain. Germline assignment: CDR1 SGHTA and CDR2 FQGNSA. This CDR3 contains 14 residues. With 4 bases removed from V and 5 bases from J, the gap between germline ends came to 11 bases. CDR3 bases: TGTGCCAGCAGCTCGATGACTGGAACCGGGGAGCTGTTTTTT. The encoded protein is CASSSMTGTGELFF.

The chain combines TRBV11-1 with TRBJ2-1, with D tentatively TRBD1 (6 bases). Germline values: CDR1 SGHAT, CDR2 FQDESV (reference sequence). The CDR3 runs to 13 residues. V gave up 1 base and J gave up 10 bases, with 11 bases separating them. CDR3 nucleotides: TGTGCCAGCAGCTTAGATACAGGGACCGAGCAGTTCTTC. Encoded protein: CASSLDTGTEQFF.

This clone was detected only a few times. CDR3 nucleotides: TGTGCCAGCAGTGAAAAGTTCGGCTCCTCAGGGGTCGGGGAGCTGTTTTTT. Its protein is CASSEKFGSSGVGELFF. V usage is TRBV2 and J usage is TRBJ2-2; D may be TRBD1 (6 bases). V shed 2 bases and J shed 7 bases, with 20 bases lying between them. The germline CDR1 and CDR2 sequences are SNHLY and FYNNEI. There are 17 residues in the CDR3.

The chain couples TRBV5-1 to TRBJ1-5; D is undetermined. CDR3 length equals 14 residues. Trimming cost V 4 bases and J 0 bases, with 8 bases left between them. Per the germline V gene, CDR1 is SGHRS and CDR2 is YFSETQ. This chain's CDR3 is CASSILDSNQPQHF. CDR3 in DNA: TGCGCCAGCAGCATCCTAGATAGCAATCAGCCCCAGCATTTT.

V usage is TRBV5-1 and J usage is TRBJ2-1; 9 bases are shared with TRBD2. The CDR3 totals 14 residues. In germline, CDR1 is SGHRS, CDR2 YFSETQ. V dropped 7 bases and J dropped 0; count of bases not matched to a gene: 2. The CDR3 sequence is CASGSGSSYNEQFF. The CDR3 bases are TGCGCCAGCGGTAGCGGGAGCTCCTACAATGAGCAGTTCTTC.

A few counts support this clone. The genes are TRBV28 and TRBJ1-2, with 9 bases aligning to TRBD1. After removal of 5 bases from V and 5 bases from J, the junction contained 12 bases not matched to a gene. CDR1 and CDR2 from the germline V gene are MDHEN and SYDVKM. The CDR3 totals 16 residues. The CDR3 here is CASSVTGGSLGYGYTF. The DNA for the CDR3 is TGTGCCAGCAGTGTAACAGGGGGCTCCTTAGGATATGGCTACACCTTC.

This clone was counted between two and nine times. The chain has TRBV7-2 and TRBJ2-7, with D perhaps TRBD2 (5 bases). The CDR3 spans 14 residues. Per germline, CDR1 SGHTA and CDR2 FQGNSA. Deletions cut 1 base from V and 4 bases from J, with 11 bases between. The CDR3 protein is CASSLGVSGYEQYF. The CDR3 nucleotides read TGTGCCAGCAGCTTAGGTGTATCGGGGTACGAGCAGTACTTC.

The sample holds a few counts of this clone. The V and J genes are TRBV9 and TRBJ1-4, with 9 positions matching TRBD1. The CDR3 runs to 16 residues. From germline, CDR1 is SGDLS and CDR2 YYNGEE. Trimming removed 2 bases from V and 1 base from J; junction bases left unmatched: 3. The DNA for the CDR3 is TGTGCCAGCAGCGTCGGACAGGGGAGAACTAATGAAAAACTGTTTTTT. Translated, it gives CASSVGQGRTNEKLFF.

Only a few counts were recorded for this clone. J is TRBJ2-3 and V is TRBV5-8; 8 bases match TRBD2. CDR3 length equals 15 residues. Germline trimming cut 4 bases from V and 1 base from J; bases unmatched to any gene: 5. Germline CDR1 reads SGHTS; CDR2 reads YDEGEE. The CDR3 loop is CASSRGLAGTDTQYF. The CDR3 DNA follows: TGTGCCAGCAGCCGAGGACTAGCCGGCACAGATACGCAGTATTTT. The full variable domain, its missing parts supplied by reference TRBV5-8 and TRBJ2-3, is EAGVTQSPTHLIKTRGQQATLRCSPISGHTSVYWYQQALGLGLQFLLWYDEGEERNRGNFPPRFSGRQFPNYSSELNVNALELEDSALYLCASSRGLAGTDTQYFGPGTRLTVL.

In this sample, this clone turned up a few times. The CDR3 DNA reads TGTGCCAGCTCACCCTCCGAGGGACTAGCGGGAGAGCAGTACTTC. Encoded protein: CASSPSEGLAGEQYF. The rearrangement joins TRBV18 to TRBJ2-7, with 13 bases matching TRBD2. Germline V gives CDR1 KGHSH, CDR2 LQKENI. The CDR3 totals 15 residues. The J segment lost 7 bases and the V segment lost 3 bases, leaving 6 bases of the junction unmatched.

This clone was recorded a few times. The chain couples TRBV19 to TRBJ2-6; 7 bases agree with TRBD1. The trim removed 6 bases at V and 0 bases at J, leaving 11 bases unmatched. Germline CDR1 reads LNHDA; CDR2 reads SQIVND (reference sequence). The CDR3 covers 18 residues. The CDR3 DNA sequence: TGTGCCAGTAGGCGAACCGGGACAGCCAACTCTGGGGCCAACGTCCTGACTTTC. Its protein is CASRRTGTANSGANVLTF.

This clone was observed a handful of times. CDR3 DNA: TGTGCCAGCTCACCGGGGACAGGGGATCAGCCCCAGCATTTT. Translation: CASSPGTGDQPQHF. The V gene is TRBV18, the J gene TRBJ1-5; TRBD1 matches 10 bases. The J segment lost 5 bases and the V segment lost 3 bases, leaving 1 base of the junction unmatched. Germline V gives CDR1 KGHSH, CDR2 LQKENI. CDR3 length: 14 amino acids.